This TCR beta chain comes out of a study of cytomegalovirus exposure and HLA in healthy donors. The overall study: A preliminary data release comprised 80 million to 95 million unique TCRs obtained from HLA-typed donors.

Germline V gene data show CDR1 as MNHEY and CDR2 as SVGAGI. Trimming removed 5 bases at V and 7 bases at J, with 9 bases between. The CDR3 consists of 13 residues. Each donor's status was that of a healthy bone marrow donor. Concerning this clone: Antigen: not known.

The primer mix had 60 Vbeta and 13 Jbeta primers. Libraries were prepared by immunoSEQ multiplex PCR; TCRdb keeps only in-frame clonotypes and omits some of them. The sample has approximately 150,000 clones; more than 60% are singletons. General observations from the study: Later on, an analysis tied 15,000 to 20,000 TCR beta sequences to HLA alleles at 0.05 false discovery rate.

The V and J genes are TRBV6-5 and TRBJ1-6, with D possibly TRBD1 on 6 matching bases. The source of this sequence is a man in his forties or fifties in good health and CMV-seropositive. Sequenced material: PBMCs. CDR3 sequence reads: CASSAGVNSPLHF. CDR3 in DNA: TGTGCCAGCAGTGCAGGGGTAAATTCACCCCTCCACTTT.